The source of this T cell receptor (beta chain) is a study of spatial heterogeneity in lung cancer. Germline V CDR1 and CDR2: SGHTA, FQGNSA. After removal of 6 bases from V and 9 bases from J, the junction contained 17 bases not matched to a gene. This CDR3 spans 15 amino acids. This clonotype has only a few counts. This sample's time point: sample taken at primary tumor resection. Unsorted whole RNA of tumor, nontumor lung or frozen PBMC was sequenced. The donors, about 74 patients with untreated early-stage non-small cell lung cancer, provided the samples. TCRdb passed the 5' RACE reads through MiXCR, listing each CDR3 protein once. The sample has 60,000 to 80,000 distinct CDR3 sequences; 13% are singletons.

This chain links TRBV7-2 with TRBJ2-7, with 7 bases aligning to TRBD2. This clonotype was sampled from a male donor with early-stage non-small cell lung cancer. Sequencing was performed on PBMCs, taken at surgery. The CDR3 DNA sequence: TGTGCCAGCAGAGTTCTAGCGGAGACGGGGTACCGGCAGTACTTC. Residues: CASRVLAETGYRQYF.